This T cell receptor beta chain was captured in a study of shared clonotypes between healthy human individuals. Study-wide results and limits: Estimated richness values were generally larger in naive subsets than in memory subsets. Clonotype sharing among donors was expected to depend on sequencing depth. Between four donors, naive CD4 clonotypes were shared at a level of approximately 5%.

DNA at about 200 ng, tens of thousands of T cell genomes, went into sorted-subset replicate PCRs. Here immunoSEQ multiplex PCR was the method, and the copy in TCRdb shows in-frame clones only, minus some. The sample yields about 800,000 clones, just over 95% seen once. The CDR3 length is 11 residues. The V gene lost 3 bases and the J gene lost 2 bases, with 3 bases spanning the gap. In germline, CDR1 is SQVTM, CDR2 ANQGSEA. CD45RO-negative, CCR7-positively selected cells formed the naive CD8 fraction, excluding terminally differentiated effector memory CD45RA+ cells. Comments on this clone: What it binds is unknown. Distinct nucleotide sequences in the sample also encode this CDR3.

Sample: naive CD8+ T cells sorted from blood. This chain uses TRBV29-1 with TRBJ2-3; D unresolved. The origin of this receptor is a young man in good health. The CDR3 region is CSVDLTDTQYF. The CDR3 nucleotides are TGCAGCGTTGATCTCACAGATACGCAGTATTTT.